The entry that follows covers one TCR beta chain sequence. Its target is unknown. These data come from a study of cytomegalovirus exposure and HLA in healthy donors. It was with 60 Vbeta and 13 Jbeta primers that the PCR ran. The data were produced by immunoSEQ multiplex PCR, yet TCRdb's version contains in-frame clones alone and is incomplete. The sample lists some 110,000 clones, under 85% occurring once. Trimming shortened V by 5 bases and J by 7 bases, and 12 bases separated the two germline ends. The germline gives CDR1 SGHVS, CDR2 FQNEAQ. The CDR3 extends over 13 amino acids. Whole-study results and caveats: Follow-up analysis found HLA locus-dependent TCR association rates, highest for DRB1 and lowest for HLA-C. 87-base-pair reads could not separate some V segments, including TRBV6-2 and TRBV6-3.

The TCR originated in a man aged 25-45 years in good health and CMV-seronegative. The sequencing sample was made of PBMCs. V and J are TRBV7-8 and TRBJ2-1; possibly TRBD2 for D (5 bases). Here the CDR3 reads CASSGSRLNEQFF. The CDR3 bases are TGTGCCAGCAGCGGGAGCCGTTTGAATGAGCAGTTCTTC.